This T cell receptor (beta chain) derives from a study of cytomegalovirus exposure and HLA in healthy donors. Notes on the study in general: Later analysis found that TCR beta chains associated with HLA were more clonally expanded than other, equally common chains.

60 Vbeta and 13 Jbeta primers were used in PCR. Measured with immunoSEQ multiplex PCR; TCRdb has only the in-frame clones, and not every one. Among some 150,000 clones listed, over 70% were seen once. Points on this clone: The antigen is not known.

The CDR3 contains 14 residues. Trimming cost V 5 bases and J 4 bases; bases outside gene matches: 4. Germline lookup yields CDR1 SGHRS and CDR2 YFSETQ. The V gene is TRBV5-1, the J gene TRBJ2-1; 9 positions agree with TRBD2. The sequence derives from a young man in good health and CMV-seropositive. Material: PBMCs. CDR3 protein: CASRGTSPYNEQFF. In DNA form, the CDR3 reads TGCGCCAGCAGGGGGACTAGCCCTTACAATGAGCAGTTCTTC.